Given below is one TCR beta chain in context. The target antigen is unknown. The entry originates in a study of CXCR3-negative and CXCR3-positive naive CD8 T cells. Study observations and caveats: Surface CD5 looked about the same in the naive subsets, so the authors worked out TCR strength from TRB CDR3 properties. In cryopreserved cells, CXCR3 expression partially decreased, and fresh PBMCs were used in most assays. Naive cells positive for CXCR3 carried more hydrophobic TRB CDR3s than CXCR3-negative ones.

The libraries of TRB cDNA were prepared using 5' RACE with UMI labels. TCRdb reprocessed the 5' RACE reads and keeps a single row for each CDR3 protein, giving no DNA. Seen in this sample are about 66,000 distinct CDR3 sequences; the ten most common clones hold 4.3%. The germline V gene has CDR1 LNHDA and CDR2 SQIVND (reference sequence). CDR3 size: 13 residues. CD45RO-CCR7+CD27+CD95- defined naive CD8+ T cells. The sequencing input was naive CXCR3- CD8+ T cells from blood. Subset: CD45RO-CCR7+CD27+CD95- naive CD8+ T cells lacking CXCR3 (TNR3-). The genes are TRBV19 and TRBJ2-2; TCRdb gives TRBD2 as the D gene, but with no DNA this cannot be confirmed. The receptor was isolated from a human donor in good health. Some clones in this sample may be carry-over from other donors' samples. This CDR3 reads CASSIKNLAELFF.